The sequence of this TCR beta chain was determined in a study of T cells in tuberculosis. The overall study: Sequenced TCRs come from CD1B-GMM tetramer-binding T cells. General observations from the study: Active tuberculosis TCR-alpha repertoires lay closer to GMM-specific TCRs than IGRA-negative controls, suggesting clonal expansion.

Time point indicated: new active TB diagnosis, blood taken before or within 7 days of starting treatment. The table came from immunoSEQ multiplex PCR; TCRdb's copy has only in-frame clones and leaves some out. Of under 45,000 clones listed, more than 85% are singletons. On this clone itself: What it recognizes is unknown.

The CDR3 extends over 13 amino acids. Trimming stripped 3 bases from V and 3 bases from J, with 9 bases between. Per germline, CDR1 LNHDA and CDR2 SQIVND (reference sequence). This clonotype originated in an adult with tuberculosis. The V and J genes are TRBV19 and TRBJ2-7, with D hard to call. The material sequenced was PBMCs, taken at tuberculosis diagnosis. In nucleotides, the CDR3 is TGTGCCAGTAGTATTTCTAGTAACTACGAGCAGTACTTC. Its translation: CASSISSNYEQYF.